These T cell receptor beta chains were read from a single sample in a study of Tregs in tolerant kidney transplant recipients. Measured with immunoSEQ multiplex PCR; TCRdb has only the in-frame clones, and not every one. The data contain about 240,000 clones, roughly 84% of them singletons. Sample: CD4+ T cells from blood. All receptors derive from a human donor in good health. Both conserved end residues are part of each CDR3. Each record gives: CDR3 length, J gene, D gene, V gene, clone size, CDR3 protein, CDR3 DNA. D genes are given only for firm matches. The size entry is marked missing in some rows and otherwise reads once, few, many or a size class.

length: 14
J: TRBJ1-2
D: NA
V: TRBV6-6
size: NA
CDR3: CASTPLGRAYGYTF
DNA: TGTGCCAGCACTCCCCTCGGCAGGGCCTATGGCTACACCTTC

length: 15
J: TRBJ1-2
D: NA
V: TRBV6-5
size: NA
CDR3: CASIPHFGGVVGYTF
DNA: TGTGCCAGCATACCACACTTTGGCGGGGTCGTAGGCTACACCTTC

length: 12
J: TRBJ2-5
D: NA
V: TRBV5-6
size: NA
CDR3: CASYRIQETQYF
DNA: TGTGCCAGCTACAGGATCCAAGAGACCCAGTACTTC

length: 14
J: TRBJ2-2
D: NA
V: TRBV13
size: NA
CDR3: CASSPDRWTGELFF
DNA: TGTGCCAGCAGCCCGGACAGATGGACCGGGGAGCTGTTTTTT

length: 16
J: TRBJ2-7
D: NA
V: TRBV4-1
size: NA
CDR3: CASSHPGTVGLDEQYF
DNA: TGCGCCAGCAGCCACCCGGGAACGGTTGGTCTTGACGAGCAGTACTTC

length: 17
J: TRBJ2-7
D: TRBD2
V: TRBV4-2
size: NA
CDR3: CASSLKRASGTSHEQYF
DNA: TGTGCCAGCAGCCTAAAACGGGCTAGCGGGACTAGCCACGAGCAGTACTTC

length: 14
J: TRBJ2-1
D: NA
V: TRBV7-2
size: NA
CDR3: CASSALSGYNEQFF
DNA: TGTGCCAGCAGCGCCCTGAGTGGTTACAATGAGCAGTTCTTC

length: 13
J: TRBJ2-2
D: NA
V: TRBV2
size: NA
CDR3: CASSVRPLGELFF
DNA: TGTGCCAGCAGTGTGCGGCCTCTCGGGGAGCTGTTTTTT

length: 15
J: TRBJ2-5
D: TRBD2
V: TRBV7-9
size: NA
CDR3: CASSLAGAGQETQYF
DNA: TGTGCCAGCAGCCTAGCGGGAGCGGGTCAAGAGACCCAGTACTTC

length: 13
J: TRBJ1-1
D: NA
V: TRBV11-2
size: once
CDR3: CASSLIGNTEAFF
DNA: TGTGCCAGCAGCTTGATTGGGAACACTGAAGCTTTCTTT

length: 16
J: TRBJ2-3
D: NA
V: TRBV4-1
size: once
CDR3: CASSRGSGEYTDTQYF
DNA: TGCGCCAGCAGCCGAGGTAGCGGTGAATACACAGATACGCAGTATTTT

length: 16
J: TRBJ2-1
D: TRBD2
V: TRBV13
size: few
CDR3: CASSGRVLAGGNEQFF
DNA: TGTGCCAGCAGCGGAAGAGTACTAGCGGGGGGTAATGAGCAGTTCTTC

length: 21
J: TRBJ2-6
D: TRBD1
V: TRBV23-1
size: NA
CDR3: CASTSNPNPGTEPSRANVLTF
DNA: TGCGCCAGCACCTCAAACCCGAACCCCGGGACAGAACCCTCTAGGGCCAACGTCCTGACTTTC

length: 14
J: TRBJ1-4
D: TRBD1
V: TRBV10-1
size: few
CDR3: CASTQGGQGGKLFF
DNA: TGCGCCAGCACCCAAGGAGGACAGGGAGGAAAACTGTTTTTT

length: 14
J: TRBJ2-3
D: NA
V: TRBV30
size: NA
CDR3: CASTRRGSTDTQYF
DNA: TGTGCCTCCACCCGGCGGGGTAGCACAGATACGCAGTATTTT

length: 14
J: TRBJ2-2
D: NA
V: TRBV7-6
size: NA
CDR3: CASSLQPGSGELFF
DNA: TGTGCCAGCAGCTTACAGCCAGGGAGCGGGGAGCTGTTTTTT

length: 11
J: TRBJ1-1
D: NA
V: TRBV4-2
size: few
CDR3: CASSQAFGAFF
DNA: TGTGCCAGCAGCCAAGCCTTTGGGGCTTTCTTT

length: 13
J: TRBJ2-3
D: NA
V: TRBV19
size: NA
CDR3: CASSKASTDTQYF
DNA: TGTGCCAGTAGCAAGGCCTCCACAGATACGCAGTATTTT

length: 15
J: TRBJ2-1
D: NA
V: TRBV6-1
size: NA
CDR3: CASSEGGQGADEQFF
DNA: TGTGCCAGCAGTGAAGGAGGGCAGGGCGCCGATGAGCAGTTCTTC

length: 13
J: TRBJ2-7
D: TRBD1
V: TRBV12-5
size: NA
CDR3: CASGGWDSYEQYF
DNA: TGTGCTAGTGGTGGCTGGGACAGCTACGAGCAGTACTTC

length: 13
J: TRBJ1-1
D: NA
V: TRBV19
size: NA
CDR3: CASSIQVYTEAFF
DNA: TGTGCCAGTAGTATACAGGTTTACACTGAAGCTTTCTTT

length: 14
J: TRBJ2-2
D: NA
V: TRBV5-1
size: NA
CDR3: CASSLTLGAGELFF
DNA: TGCGCCAGCAGCTTGACTCTGGGGGCGGGGGAGCTGTTTTTT

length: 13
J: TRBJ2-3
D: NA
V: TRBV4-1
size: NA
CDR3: CASSRRGTDTQYF
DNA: TGCGCCAGCAGCCGCCGCGGCACAGATACGCAGTATTTT

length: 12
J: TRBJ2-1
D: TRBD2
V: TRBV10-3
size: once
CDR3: CATAGANNEQFF
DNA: TGTGCTACAGCGGGAGCCAACAATGAGCAGTTCTTC

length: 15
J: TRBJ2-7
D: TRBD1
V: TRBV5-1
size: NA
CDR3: CASRLPGQADYEQYF
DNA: TGCGCCAGCAGACTCCCGGGACAGGCGGACTACGAGCAGTACTTC

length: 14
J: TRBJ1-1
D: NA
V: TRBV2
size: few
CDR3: CASSELGVNTEAFF
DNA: TGTGCCAGCAGTGAACTAGGGGTTAACACTGAAGCTTTCTTT

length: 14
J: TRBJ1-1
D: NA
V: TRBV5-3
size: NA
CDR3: CARSLWGVNTEAFF
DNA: TGTGCCAGAAGCTTGTGGGGGGTTAACACTGAAGCTTTCTTT

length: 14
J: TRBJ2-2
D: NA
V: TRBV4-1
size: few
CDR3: CASSRLGDTGELFF
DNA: TGCGCCAGCAGCAGACTAGGGGACACCGGGGAGCTGTTTTTT

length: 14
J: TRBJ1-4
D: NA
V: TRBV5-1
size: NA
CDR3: CASSDRGTNEKLFF
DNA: TGCGCCAGCAGCGATAGGGGGACTAATGAAAAACTGTTTTTT

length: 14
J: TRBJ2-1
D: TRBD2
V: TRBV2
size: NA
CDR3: CASSGLAGYNEQFF
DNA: TGTGCCAGCAGTGGGCTAGCGGGTTACAATGAGCAGTTCTTC

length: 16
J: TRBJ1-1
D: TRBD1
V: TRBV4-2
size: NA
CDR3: CASSHQSTGGYTEAFF
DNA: TGTGCCAGCAGCCACCAATCGACAGGGGGCTACACTGAAGCTTTCTTT

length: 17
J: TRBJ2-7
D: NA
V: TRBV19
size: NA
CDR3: CASSISAGGDYSYEQYF
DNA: TGTGCCAGTAGTATATCGGCGGGCGGGGATTACTCCTACGAGCAGTACTTC

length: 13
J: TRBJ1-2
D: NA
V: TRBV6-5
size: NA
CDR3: CASSYQEYYGYTF
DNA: TGTGCCAGCAGTTATCAGGAGTACTATGGCTACACCTTC

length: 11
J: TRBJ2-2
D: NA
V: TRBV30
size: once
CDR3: CAWRGSGELFF
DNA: TGTGCCTGGAGGGGTAGCGGGGAGCTGTTTTTT

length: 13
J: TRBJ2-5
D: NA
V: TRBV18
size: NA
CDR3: CASSPGFQETQYF
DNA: TGTGCCAGCTCACCGGGCTTCCAAGAGACCCAGTACTTC

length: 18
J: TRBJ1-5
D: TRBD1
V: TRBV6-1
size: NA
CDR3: CASSDPGTGISGNQPQHF
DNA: TGTGCCAGCAGTGACCCCGGGACAGGGATTTCGGGCAATCAGCCCCAGCATTTT

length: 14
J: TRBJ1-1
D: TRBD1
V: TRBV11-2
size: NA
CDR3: CASSTGQLNTEAFF
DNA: TGTGCCAGCAGCACGGGACAGTTGAACACTGAAGCTTTCTTT